This T cell receptor beta chain was identified in a study of CD8 T cells in Susac syndrome. Reverse transcription of roughly 0.5 to 1 ug RNA used random hexamers. Amplification of TCR beta CDR3 by immunoSEQ multiplex PCR spanned 54 Vbeta and 13 Jbeta. TCRdb reprocessed the immunoSEQ multiplex PCR reads with MiXCR, giving one entry per CDR3 protein. Of about 130,000 distinct CDR3 sequences in the sample, 75% to 90% were seen once. The germline V gene has CDR1 SGHDN and CDR2 FVKESK. The CDR3 is 15 amino acids. V dropped 3 bases and J dropped 4; count of bases not matched to a gene: 7. This receptor was obtained from a human donor with multiple sclerosis. The rearrangement joins TRBV14 to TRBJ2-5; 8 bases are a match to TRBD2. The specimen sequenced was CD8+ T cells from PBMCs. In DNA form, the CDR3 reads TGTGCCAGCAGCCATATAAGCGGGGGCCGAGAGACCCAGTACTTC. Protein product: CASSHISGGRETQYF.